This TCR beta chain was obtained from a study of blood T cell repertoires in COVID-19. The CDR3 runs 13 residues. Trimming removed 8 bases from V and 6 bases from J, with 16 bases in between. Germline lookup yields CDR1 SQVTM and CDR2 ANQGSEA. Methods used by the authors: Estimates of nucleated cell counts were drawn from the amplification of reference gene primers. TCRdb's table, derived via immunoSEQ multiplex PCR, lists solely in-frame clones and lacks some. Clone size and the V and J calls come from that table; the DNA yielded D and trimming. The sample contains about 240,000 clones, 70% to 90% of which appear only once.

Sequencing input: peripheral blood. This sequence originates from a middle-aged woman who had recovered from COVID-19. The chain uses TRBV29-1 and TRBJ2-2, with D tentatively TRBD1 (6 bases). CDR3 in amino acids: CSYQGSRAGELFF. In DNA form, the CDR3 reads TGCAGCTACCAGGGGAGCCGGGCCGGGGAGCTGTTTTTT.